Listed here are 4 T cell receptor beta chains from one sample, sequenced in a study of blood T cells in healthy people across ages. Primed by a sample-barcoded 5' primer and a J-beta primer mix, a second PCR proceeded for 7 to 11 cycles. TCRdb recomputed calls from the 5' RACE reads with MiXCR, one row per CDR3 protein. Of hundreds of thousands of distinct CDR3 sequences detected, about 42% appear once; the ten largest clones hold roughly 19%. Sequencing input: blood. These receptors came from a woman between 55 and 75 years old in good health.

At least ten counts were recorded for this clonotype. V and J are TRBV4-3 and TRBJ2-5; the match to TRBD2 covers 9 bases. The V gene's germline CDR1 is LGHNA and CDR2 YSLEER. The trim removed 2 bases at V and 0 bases at J, leaving 1 base unmatched. This CDR3 has 15 residues. CDR3 protein: CASSQQREDQETQYF. In DNA, the CDR3 is TGCGCCAGCAGCCAACAGCGGGAGGACCAAGAGACCCAGTACTTC.

This chain links TRBV7-2 with TRBJ2-1, with D possibly being TRBD1 or TRBD2 (6 bases each). The CDR3 is 13 amino acids. V lost 5 bases and J lost 13, with 18 bases in between. Germline lookup yields CDR1 SGHTA and CDR2 FQGNSA. This CDR3 is CASSQWGAETQFF. CDR3 coding DNA: TGTGCCAGCAGCCAGTGGGGGGCAGAGACCCAGTTCTTC.

This clonotype was detected ten times or more. The chain recombines TRBV10-3 with TRBJ2-5; D is ambiguous. Per germline, CDR1 ENHRY and CDR2 SYGVKD. The CDR3 extends over 13 amino acids. With 3 bases removed from V and 2 bases from J, the gap between germline ends came to 7 bases. In nucleotides, the CDR3 is TGTGCCATCAGTGATATGCAGCAAGAGACCCAGTACTTC. It specifies CAISDMQQETQYF.

This clonotype is a singleton in its sample. Compared with germline, one end of the junction differs, possibly owing to a read error. V gene TRBV9 combines with J gene TRBJ2-7; TRBD1 agrees at 8 bases. The germline CDR1 and CDR2 sequences are SGDLS and YYNGEE. The CDR3 runs to 15 residues. The CDR3 nucleotides read TGTGTCAGCAGCCCACACCAGGGGGCGGACTACGAGCAGTACTTC. The encoded protein is CVSSPHQGADYEQYF. Complete variable domain (other parts from reference TRBV9 and TRBJ2-7): DSGVTQTPKHLITATGQRVTLRCSPRSGDLSVYWYQQSLDQGLQFLIQYYNGEERAKGNILERFSAQQFPDLHSELNLSSLELGDSALYFCVSSPHQGADYEQYFGPGTRLTVT.